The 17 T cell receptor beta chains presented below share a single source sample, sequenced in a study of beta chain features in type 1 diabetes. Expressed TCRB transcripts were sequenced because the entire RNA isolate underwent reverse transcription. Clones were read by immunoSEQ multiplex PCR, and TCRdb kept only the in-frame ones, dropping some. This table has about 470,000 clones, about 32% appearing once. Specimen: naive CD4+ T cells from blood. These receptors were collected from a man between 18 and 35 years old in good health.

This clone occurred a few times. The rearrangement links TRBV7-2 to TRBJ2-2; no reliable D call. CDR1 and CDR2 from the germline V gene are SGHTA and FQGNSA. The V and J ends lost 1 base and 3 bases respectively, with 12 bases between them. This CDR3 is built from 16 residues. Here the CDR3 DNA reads TGTGCCAGCAGCTTAGGGCCAGCCGCCTACACCGGGGAGCTGTTTTTT. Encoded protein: CASSLGPAAYTGELFF. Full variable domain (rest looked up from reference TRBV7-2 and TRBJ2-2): GAGVSQSPSNKVTEKGKDVELRCDPISGHTALYWYRQSLGQGLEFLIYFQGNSAPDKSGLPSDRFSAERTGGSVSTLTIQRTQQEDSAVYLCASSLGPAAYTGELFFGEGSRLTVL.

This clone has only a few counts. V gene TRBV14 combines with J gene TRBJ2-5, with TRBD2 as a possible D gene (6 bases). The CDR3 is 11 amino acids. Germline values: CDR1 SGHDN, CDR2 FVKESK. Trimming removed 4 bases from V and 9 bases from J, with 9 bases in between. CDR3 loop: CASSPGEAQYF. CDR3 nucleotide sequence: TGTGCCAGCAGCCCCGGGGAGGCCCAGTACTTC.

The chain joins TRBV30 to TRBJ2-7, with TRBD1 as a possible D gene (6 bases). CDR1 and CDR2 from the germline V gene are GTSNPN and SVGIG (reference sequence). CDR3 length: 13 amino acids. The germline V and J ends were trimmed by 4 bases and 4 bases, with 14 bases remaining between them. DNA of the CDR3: TGTGCCTGGACTCTGGGGACAACTTACGAGCAGTACTTC. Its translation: CAWTLGTTYEQYF. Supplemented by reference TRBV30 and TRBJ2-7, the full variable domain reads SQTIHQWPATLVQPVGSPLSLECTVEGTSNPNLYWYRQAAGRGLQLLFYSVGIGQISSEVPQNLSASRPQDRQFILSSKKLLLSDSGFYLCAWTLGTTYEQYFGPGTRLTVT.

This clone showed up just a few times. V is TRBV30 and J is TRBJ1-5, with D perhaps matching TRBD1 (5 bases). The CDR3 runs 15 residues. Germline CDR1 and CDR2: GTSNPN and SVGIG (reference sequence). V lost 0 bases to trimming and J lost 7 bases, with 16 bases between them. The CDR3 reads CAWSVSHGGKQPQHF. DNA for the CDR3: TGTGCCTGGAGTGTAAGCCACGGGGGGAAACAGCCCCAGCATTTT. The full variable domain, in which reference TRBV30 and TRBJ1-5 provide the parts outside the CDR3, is SQTIHQWPATLVQPVGSPLSLECTVEGTSNPNLYWYRQAAGRGLQLLFYSVGIGQISSEVPQNLSASRPQDRQFILSSKKLLLSDSGFYLCAWSVSHGGKQPQHFGDGTRLSIL.

The CDR3 spells CAISLRTSEYNEQFF. For the CDR3, the DNA is TGTGCCATCAGCCTTAGGACTAGCGAGTACAATGAGCAGTTCTTC. This chain links TRBV10-3 with TRBJ2-1, with 9 bases fitting TRBD2. With 6 bases clipped from V and 4 bases from J, the junction kept 7 bases outside the gene matches. Per the germline V gene, CDR1 is ENHRY and CDR2 is SYGVKD. The CDR3 extends over 15 amino acids.

Written as DNA, the CDR3 is TGTGCCAGCAGTCACAGGAAGAACACTGAAGCTTTCTTT. As protein: CASSHRKNTEAFF. This chain joins TRBV28 and TRBJ1-1, with D possibly matching TRBD1 (5 bases). The germline V and J ends were trimmed by 5 bases and 1 base, with 8 bases remaining between them. Looked up from germline, CDR1 is MDHEN and CDR2 is SYDVKM. The CDR3 has 13 amino acids.

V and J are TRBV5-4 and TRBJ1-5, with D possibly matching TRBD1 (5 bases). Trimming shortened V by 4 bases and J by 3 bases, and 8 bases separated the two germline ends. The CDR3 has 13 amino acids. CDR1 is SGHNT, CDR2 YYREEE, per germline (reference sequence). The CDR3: CASSPGFNQPQHF. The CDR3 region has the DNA TGTGCCAGCAGCCCAGGGTTCAATCAGCCCCAGCATTTT.

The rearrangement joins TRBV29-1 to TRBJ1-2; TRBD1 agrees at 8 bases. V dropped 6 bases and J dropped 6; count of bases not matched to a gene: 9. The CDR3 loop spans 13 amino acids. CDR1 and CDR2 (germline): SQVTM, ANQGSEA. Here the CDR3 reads CSVAADREDGYTF. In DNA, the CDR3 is TGCAGCGTGGCAGCGGACAGGGAGGATGGCTACACCTTC.

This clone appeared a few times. The DNA for the CDR3 is TGTGCCAGCAGCCCCCAGGTGGGGAAGACCTACAATGAGCAGTTCTTC. It translates to CASSPQVGKTYNEQFF. V usage is TRBV9 and J usage is TRBJ2-1; D is uncertain. Trimming took 4 bases from V and 2 from J, leaving 16 bases between them. CDR1 and CDR2 (germline): SGDLS, YYNGEE. This CDR3 comprises 16 residues.

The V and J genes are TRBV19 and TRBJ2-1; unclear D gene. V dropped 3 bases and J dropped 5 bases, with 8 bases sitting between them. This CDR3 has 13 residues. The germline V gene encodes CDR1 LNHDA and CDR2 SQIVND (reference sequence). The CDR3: CASSIWSDNEQFF. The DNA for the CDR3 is TGTGCCAGTAGTATTTGGTCCGACAATGAGCAGTTCTTC.

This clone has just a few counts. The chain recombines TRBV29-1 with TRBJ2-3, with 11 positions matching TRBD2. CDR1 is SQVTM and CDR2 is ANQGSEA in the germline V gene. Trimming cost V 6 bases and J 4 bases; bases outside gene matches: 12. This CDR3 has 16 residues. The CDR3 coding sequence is TGCAGCGTAGGCAGATATAGCGGGAGGGCCGCAGATACGCAGTATTTT. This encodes CSVGRYSGRAADTQYF.

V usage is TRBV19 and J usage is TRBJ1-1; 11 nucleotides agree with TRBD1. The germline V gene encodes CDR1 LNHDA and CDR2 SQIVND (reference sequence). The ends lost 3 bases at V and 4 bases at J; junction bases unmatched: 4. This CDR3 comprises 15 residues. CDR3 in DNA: TGTGCCAGTAGTATTCGGACAGGGGGCTTCACTGAAGCTTTCTTT. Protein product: CASSIRTGGFTEAFF.

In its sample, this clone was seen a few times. The DNA of the CDR3 is TGTGCCAGCAGCCAGCCGGGGGACGAGCAGTACTTC. It specifies CASSQPGDEQYF. The rearrangement links TRBV13 to TRBJ2-7, with D perhaps matching TRBD2 (6 bases). The germline V gene encodes CDR1 PRHDT and CDR2 FYEKMQ (reference sequence). Trimming removed 5 bases from V and 5 bases from J, with 10 bases in between. This CDR3 is built from 12 residues.

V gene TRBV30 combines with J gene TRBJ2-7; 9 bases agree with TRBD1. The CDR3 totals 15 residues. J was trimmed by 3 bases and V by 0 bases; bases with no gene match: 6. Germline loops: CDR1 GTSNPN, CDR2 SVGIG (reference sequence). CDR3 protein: CAWSVGDRVNYEQYF. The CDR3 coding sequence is TGTGCCTGGAGTGTAGGGGACAGGGTGAACTACGAGCAGTACTTC.

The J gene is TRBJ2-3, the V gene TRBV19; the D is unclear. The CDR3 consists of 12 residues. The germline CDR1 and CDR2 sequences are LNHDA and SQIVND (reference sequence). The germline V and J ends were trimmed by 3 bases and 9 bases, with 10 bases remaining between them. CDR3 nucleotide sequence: TGTGCCAGTAGTATCGGAATGGGAACGCAGTATTTT. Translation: CASSIGMGTQYF. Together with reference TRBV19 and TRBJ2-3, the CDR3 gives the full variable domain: DGGITQSPKYLFRKEGQNVTLSCEQNLNHDAMYWYRQDPGQGLRLIYYSQIVNDFQKGDIAEGYSVSREKKESFPLTVTSAQKNPTAFYLCASSIGMGTQYFGPGTRLTVL.

The CDR3 nucleotides read TGTGCCAGCAGCCCAGTGGGGACAGGGTCTGGCTACACCTTC. It is translated as CASSPVGTGSGYTF. The rearrangement joins TRBV9 to TRBJ1-2; 9 bases are a match to TRBD1. The junction had 8 bases not matched to a gene; V was cut back by 4 bases and J by 7 bases. The CDR3 has 14 residues. The germline V gene encodes CDR1 SGDLS and CDR2 YYNGEE.

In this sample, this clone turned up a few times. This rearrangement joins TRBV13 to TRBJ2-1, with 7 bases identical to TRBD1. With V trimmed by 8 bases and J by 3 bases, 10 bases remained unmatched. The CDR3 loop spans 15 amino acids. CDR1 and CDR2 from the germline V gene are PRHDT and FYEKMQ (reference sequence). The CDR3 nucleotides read TGTGCCAGCTTAGCCTCGGGACAGTTCTACAATGAGCAGTTCTTC. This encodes CASLASGQFYNEQFF.